Only a few counts were recorded for the clone carrying this TCR beta chain. The antigen remains undetermined. Each donor was nominally healthy when sampled (though unrecorded immune exposures were likely). In the PCR, 60 Vbeta and 13 Jbeta primers were used. TCRdb's copy holds only in-frame clones and misses some; the assay was immunoSEQ multiplex PCR. The sample shows 25,000 to 35,000 clones, roughly 44% of them seen only once. The CDR3 covers 14 residues. Trimming took 8 bases from V and 5 from J, leaving 15 bases between them. Per the germline V gene, CDR1 is WNHNN and CDR2 is SYGVQD (reference sequence). The data are from a study of cytomegalovirus exposure and HLA in healthy donors. Study-wide points: Fewer N-insertions than the approximately 700-donor mean were reportedly shown by an Asian-associated ancestry cluster in a later analysis.

The chain combines TRBV10-1 with TRBJ2-2, with D perhaps matching TRBD1 (5 bases). The material sequenced was PBMCs. This receptor was identified in a woman aged 50 to 60 in good health and CMV-seronegative. The CDR3 loop is CASGARGPTGELFF. The CDR3 nucleotides are TGCGCCAGCGGGGCAAGGGGCCCTACCGGGGAGCTGTTTTTT.